This T cell receptor (beta chain) was captured by sequencing in a study of T-cell memory formation after mild COVID-19. Points from the study as a whole: The study found contracting CD4+ clones mainly in CM and EM and contracting CD8+ clones in EMRA.

From 5'RACE with constant-segment primers came TCR alpha and TCR beta cDNA libraries that carried sample barcodes and UMIs. A single record per CDR3 protein comes from TCRdb applying MiXCR to the 5' RACE reads. Among around 340,000 distinct CDR3 sequences listed, around an eighth were seen once. Concerning this clonotype itself: Its matching antigen is unknown.

Germline CDR1 reads MNHEY; CDR2 reads SVGEGT. Trimming pared 0 bases from V and 0 bases from J, leaving 12 bases between. The CDR3 has 16 residues. The receptor was derived from a young man who had mild COVID-19 (a few samples of this study predate the infection). Cell type and time point are not known. Sequencing input: PBMCs or a T cell subset sorted from them (not recorded which). The rearrangement uses TRBV6-2 or TRBV6-3 and TRBJ2-7; tentatively, D is TRBD1 (5 bases). CDR3 loop: CASSYSGAEHSYEQYF. The CDR3 region has the DNA TGTGCCAGCAGTTACTCTGGGGCAGAACACTCCTACGAGCAGTACTTC.